The 17 T cell receptor beta chains listed next were all sequenced from one sample in a study of cytomegalovirus exposure and HLA in healthy donors. Both 60 Vbeta primers and 13 Jbeta primers went into the PCR. Sequencing used immunoSEQ multiplex PCR; TCRdb keeps in-frame clones, though not all of them. The repertoire includes approximately 170,000 clones, about 79% of them detected once, and approximately 2.2% sits in the top ten. Sequenced sample: PBMCs. These TCRs come from a woman between 45 and 60 years old in good health and CMV-seronegative.

This rearrangement joins TRBV29-1 to TRBJ2-3; D perhaps matches TRBD2 (5 bases). V lost 4 bases and J 6 bases, leaving 8 bases between the germline ends. This CDR3 spans 11 amino acids. Germline V gene lookup returns CDR1 SQVTM and CDR2 ANQGSEA. The DNA of the CDR3 is TGCAGCGTTGTACTAGGGGATACGCAGTATTTT. Protein sequence: CSVVLGDTQYF.

This clone was seen a single time. The chain couples TRBV28 to TRBJ1-5, with D unresolved. CDR3 size: 11 residues. The V gene's germline CDR1 is MDHEN and CDR2 SYDVKM. The germline V and J ends were trimmed by 6 bases and 4 bases, with 4 bases remaining between them. The DNA of the CDR3 is TGTGCCAGCAGCCCGAATCAGCCCCAGCATTTT. It specifies CASSPNQPQHF.

The chain joins TRBV6-1 to TRBJ1-4; 7 positions agree with TRBD1. CDR1 and CDR2 (germline): MNHNS, SASEGT. The CDR3 is made up of 14 amino acids. V dropped 7 bases and J dropped 8; count of bases not matched to a gene: 10. The CDR3 loop is CASTRTAQGEKLFF. Written as DNA, the CDR3 is TGTGCCAGCACAAGGACAGCACAGGGGGAAAAACTGTTTTTT.

The gene calls are TRBV15 and TRBJ2-3, with 9 nucleotides matching TRBD2. The CDR3 is made up of 17 amino acids. The V and J ends lost 0 bases and 1 base, in that order; junction bases with no gene match: 5. CDR1 LNHNV and CDR2 YYDKDF come from the germline V gene (reference sequence). The CDR3 DNA reads as TGTGCCACCAGCAGAGATCTAGCGGGACTACGCACAGATACGCAGTATTTT. Its protein product is CATSRDLAGLRTDTQYF.

The chain couples TRBV28 to TRBJ1-1, with D possibly matching TRBD1 (5 bases). The CDR3 has 13 residues. V was trimmed by 3 bases and J by 4 bases, leaving 9 bases between them. Germline-derived CDR1 and CDR2 are MDHEN and SYDVKM. The CDR3 region is CASSFGGFTEAFF. In DNA, the CDR3 is TGTGCCAGCAGTTTCGGGGGATTCACTGAAGCTTTCTTT. Full variable domain (remainder filled in from reference TRBV28 and TRBJ1-1): DVKVTQSSRYLVKRTGEKVFLECVQDMDHENMFWYRQDPGLGLRLIYFSYDVKMKEKGDIPEGYSVSREKKERFSLILESASTNQTSMYLCASSFGGFTEAFFGQGTRLTVV.

The V and J genes are TRBV19 and TRBJ1-2; TRBD1 might be the D (5 bases). The V end lost 6 bases, the J end lost 13 bases, and 18 bases lay between the germline ends. This CDR3 comprises 12 residues. Germline-derived CDR1 and CDR2 are LNHDA and SQIVND (reference sequence). CDR3 DNA sequence: TGTGCCAGTAGCCCTAGGCAGGGCCCCGGCACCTTC. Residues: CASSPRQGPGTF.

The J gene is TRBJ1-1, the V gene TRBV2; 7 nucleotides agree with TRBD1. The V and J ends lost 6 bases and 13 bases, in that order; junction bases with no gene match: 14. This CDR3 has 13 residues. In germline, CDR1 is SNHLY, CDR2 FYNNEI. Here the CDR3 reads CASSAAQTGNGFF. Here the CDR3 DNA reads TGTGCCAGCAGCGCCGCGCAGACAGGGAACGGTTTCTTT.

The chain couples TRBV23-1 to TRBJ1-6, with D unclear. TRBV23-1 is known as an ORF, though its function is uncertain. Trimming took 6 bases from V and 0 from J, leaving 12 bases between them. The CDR3 runs to 16 residues. CDR3 sequence: CASRRRPSSYNSPLHF. The CDR3 DNA follows: TGCGCCAGCAGACGACGACCTAGCTCCTATAATTCACCCCTCCACTTT.

This chain uses TRBV4-3 with TRBJ2-3; a possible D gene is TRBD2 (6 bases). V dropped 3 bases and J dropped 6 bases, with 13 bases sitting between them. This CDR3 comprises 14 residues. Germline CDR1 and CDR2: LGHNA and YSLEER. Written as DNA, the CDR3 is TGCGCCAGCAGCCACCCGGGAGAGGGTGATACGCAGTATTTT. Its protein product is CASSHPGEGDTQYF.

The V call is TRBV7-2, the J call TRBJ2-3; tentatively, D is TRBD2 (7 bases). V lost 4 bases, J lost 2 bases, and 22 bases lay in between. The CDR3 runs 18 residues. Germline V gene sequence: CDR1 SGHTA, CDR2 FQGNSA. The CDR3 sequence: CASSSPGGLAYPTDTQYF. CDR3 coding DNA: TGTGCCAGCAGCTCCCCGGGGGGCCTAGCGTACCCCACAGATACGCAGTATTTT. Complete variable domain (other parts from reference TRBV7-2 and TRBJ2-3): GAGVSQSPSNKVTEKGKDVELRCDPISGHTALYWYRQSLGQGLEFLIYFQGNSAPDKSGLPSDRFSAERTGGSVSTLTIQRTQQEDSAVYLCASSSPGGLAYPTDTQYFGPGTRLTVL.

The chain combines TRBV6-1 with TRBJ1-2; D perhaps matches TRBD1 (6 bases). Trimming took off 10 bases at V and 6 bases at J, with 18 bases between the two ends. Germline values: CDR1 MNHNS, CDR2 SASEGT. This CDR3 has 13 residues. For the CDR3, the DNA is TGTGCCAACAGCTGGGAGGGGGGTGATGGCTACACCTTC. This translates into CANSWEGGDGYTF.

The rearrangement links TRBV5-5 to TRBJ1-3, with D possibly matching TRBD1 (6 bases). Germline loops: CDR1 SGHKS, CDR2 YYEKEE (reference sequence). The CDR3 sequence is 15 residues long. The V end was cut by 4 bases, the J end by 4 bases, with 15 bases between. CDR3 coding DNA: TGTGCCAGCAGCCTGAACCCCAGGGGAGGAAACACCATATATTTT. This gives the protein CASSLNPRGGNTIYF.

The chain employs TRBV18 and TRBJ1-1; 7 bases agree with TRBD1. V lost 1 base to trimming and J lost 2 bases; unmatched junction nucleotides: 4. The CDR3 contains 15 residues. CDR1 KGHSH and CDR2 LQKENI come from the germline V gene. CDR3 residues: CASSPQGATNTEAFF. The CDR3 DNA sequence: TGTGCCAGCTCACCACAGGGGGCGACCAACACTGAAGCTTTCTTT.

This clone occurred once. CDR3 region: CASSPKDGTNYGYTF. CDR3 coding DNA: TGTGCCAGCTCACCGAAGGACGGGACTAACTATGGCTACACCTTC. The chain recombines TRBV18 with TRBJ1-2; no firm D call. Between the trimmed V and J ends, which lost 3 bases and 0 bases, there was a span of 11 bases. Per germline, CDR1 KGHSH and CDR2 LQKENI. This CDR3 is 15 amino acids long.

The genes are TRBV6-6 and TRBJ1-2, with 7 bases that match TRBD1. CDR1 is MNHNY and CDR2 is SVGAGI in the germline V gene (reference sequence). The CDR3 is 14 amino acids. V shed 9 bases and J 0 bases; nucleotides not matched to a gene: 7. CDR3 in DNA: TGTGCCAGTAGACGACAGGGATCTAACTATGGCTACACCTTC. It is translated as CASRRQGSNYGYTF.

This clone turned up a few times. The chain uses TRBV6-6 and TRBJ1-1, with D possibly being TRBD1 (6 bases). The CDR3 consists of 16 residues. V lost 1 base to trimming and J lost 0 bases, with 12 bases between them. The germline V gene encodes CDR1 MNHNY and CDR2 SVGAGI (reference sequence). CDR3 protein: CASSYWQGPMNTEAFF. The DNA for the CDR3 is TGTGCCAGCAGTTACTGGCAGGGGCCTATGAACACTGAAGCTTTCTTT.

This clone occurred a few times. The chain combines TRBV2 with TRBJ1-1; tentative D call: TRBD1 (5 bases). CDR1 and CDR2 (germline): SNHLY, FYNNEI. The CDR3 is 15 residues long. The V end was cut by 7 bases, the J end by 4 bases, with 19 bases between. CDR3 protein: CASKGLSGERTEAFF. DNA of the CDR3: TGTGCCAGCAAGGGTCTATCGGGGGAACGCACTGAAGCTTTCTTT. Based on the CDR3 plus reference TRBV2 and TRBJ1-1, the full variable domain is EPEVTQTPSHQVTQMGQEVILRCVPISNHLYFYWYRQILGQKVEFLVSFYNNEISEKSEIFDDQFSVERPDGSNFTLKIRSTKLEDSAMYFCASKGLSGERTEAFFGQGTRLTVV.